This is a list of T cell receptor beta chains from one sample in a study of T-cell reconstitution after alpha-beta-depleted transplantation in children. Via MiXCR, TCRdb re-called the PCR reads, giving one row per CDR3 protein. The repertoire holds about 460,000 distinct CDR3 sequences, with around 10% as singletons. Sequencing used PBMCs, mostly from graft donor cells, obtained 180 days after TCRalphabeta/CD19-depleted stem cell transplant. Receptors originate from a female patient aged 2 to 10 who had a stem cell transplant for aplastic anemia, so the T cells may come from the graft donor. Both conserved end residues are part of each CDR3. The order of the fields is J gene, V gene, clone size, D gene, CDR3 protein, CDR3 DNA. The D gene is left open where the match is weak. Part of the rows lack a size; the others show once, few, many or a class for expanded clones.

J gene: TRBJ2-3
V gene: TRBV20-1
clone size: few
D gene: .
CDR3 protein: CSARVGAARTDTQYF
CDR3 DNA: TGCAGTGCTAGAGTCGGAGCGGCCCGCACAGATACGCAGTATTTT

J gene: TRBJ2-1
V gene: TRBV29-1
clone size: .
D gene: TRBD1
CDR3 protein: CSVERGTARNEQFF
CDR3 DNA: TGCAGCGTTGAAAGGGGGACAGCGCGGAACGAGCAGTTCTTC

J gene: TRBJ2-1
V gene: TRBV12-3/TRBV12-4
clone size: many
D gene: TRBD2
CDR3 protein: CASSSRLAGGPFHSYNEQFF
CDR3 DNA: TGTGCCAGCAGTTCCCGACTAGCGGGGGGTCCTTTTCACTCCTACAATGAGCAGTTCTTC

J gene: TRBJ2-5
V gene: TRBV18
clone size: .
D gene: TRBD2
CDR3 protein: CASSPNFVSSGSSRETQYF
CDR3 DNA: TGTGCCAGCTCACCAAACTTCGTATCTAGCGGGAGTTCGCGAGAGACCCAGTACTTC

J gene: TRBJ2-7
V gene: TRBV18
clone size: .
D gene: TRBD1
CDR3 protein: CASSPRRDRGYEQYF
CDR3 DNA: TGTGCCAGCTCACCCCGGAGGGACAGGGGGTACGAGCAGTACTTC

J gene: TRBJ2-1
V gene: TRBV7-2
clone size: many
D gene: TRBD2
CDR3 protein: CASSVTGTSGYNEQFF
CDR3 DNA: TGTGCCAGCAGCGTCACCGGGACTAGCGGCTACAATGAGCAGTTCTTC

J gene: TRBJ2-1
V gene: TRBV15
clone size: few
D gene: TRBD2
CDR3 protein: CATSKRLAGGPYNEQFF
CDR3 DNA: TGTGCCACCAGCAAACGACTAGCGGGAGGGCCCTACAATGAGCAGTTCTTC

J gene: TRBJ1-1
V gene: TRBV7-6
clone size: .
D gene: .
CDR3 protein: CASSLGYMNTEAFF
CDR3 DNA: TGTGCCAGCAGCTTAGGTTACATGAACACTGAAGCTTTCTTT

J gene: TRBJ1-6
V gene: TRBV6-2/TRBV6-3
clone size: .
D gene: .
CDR3 protein: CASSYRDVSYNSPLHF
CDR3 DNA: TGTGCCAGCAGTTACCGGGACGTCTCCTATAATTCACCCCTCCACTTT

J gene: TRBJ2-7
V gene: TRBV28
clone size: many
D gene: .
CDR3 protein: CASSLWTRESYEQYF
CDR3 DNA: TGTGCCAGCAGTTTATGGACTAGAGAATCCTACGAGCAGTACTTC

J gene: TRBJ2-4
V gene: TRBV13
clone size: .
D gene: .
CDR3 protein: CASSLIGEKAKNIQYF
CDR3 DNA: TGTGCCAGCAGCTTAATTGGGGAGAAAGCCAAAAACATTCAGTACTTC

J gene: TRBJ2-5
V gene: TRBV11-2
clone size: .
D gene: TRBD1
CDR3 protein: CASSADRGWETQYF
CDR3 DNA: TGTGCCAGCAGCGCGGACAGGGGGTGGGAGACCCAGTACTTC

J gene: TRBJ1-2
V gene: TRBV29-1
clone size: few
D gene: .
CDR3 protein: CSVEGVAGYTF
CDR3 DNA: TGCAGCGTTGAGGGGGTTGCTGGCTACACCTTC

J gene: TRBJ2-1
V gene: TRBV28
clone size: .
D gene: .
CDR3 protein: CASSFASAGAPSYNEQFF
CDR3 DNA: TGTGCCAGCAGTTTTGCTTCGGCGGGGGCTCCATCCTACAATGAGCAGTTCTTC

J gene: TRBJ2-3
V gene: TRBV7-8
clone size: few
D gene: .
CDR3 protein: CASSPRYRPDTQYF
CDR3 DNA: TGTGCCAGCAGCCCTCGCTACCGACCAGATACGCAGTATTTT

J gene: TRBJ2-1
V gene: TRBV12-3/TRBV12-4
clone size: few
D gene: TRBD2
CDR3 protein: CASSGPSGGSYNEQFF
CDR3 DNA: TGTGCCAGCAGTGGGCCTAGCGGGGGGTCCTACAATGAGCAGTTCTTC

J gene: TRBJ2-1
V gene: TRBV7-2
clone size: few
D gene: TRBD1
CDR3 protein: CASSVFLRGRGYNEQFF
CDR3 DNA: TGTGCCAGCAGCGTCTTCCTCAGGGGGCGGGGCTACAATGAGCAGTTCTTC

J gene: TRBJ2-1
V gene: TRBV7-9
clone size: many
D gene: .
CDR3 protein: CASSLVGGGEQFF
CDR3 DNA: TGTGCCAGCAGCTTAGTAGGGGGAGGTGAGCAGTTCTTC

J gene: TRBJ2-1
V gene: TRBV19
clone size: .
D gene: .
CDR3 protein: CASSFLATLVYNEQFF
CDR3 DNA: TGTGCCAGTAGTTTCCTCGCGACTCTGGTGTACAATGAGCAGTTCTTC

J gene: TRBJ2-5
V gene: TRBV28
clone size: few
D gene: TRBD2
CDR3 protein: CASRGGREAQETQYF
CDR3 DNA: TGTGCCAGCAGGGGTGGGCGGGAGGCCCAAGAGACCCAGTACTTC

J gene: TRBJ2-1
V gene: TRBV6-1
clone size: .
D gene: .
CDR3 protein: CATTGPVYNEQFF
CDR3 DNA: TGTGCCACCACAGGCCCGGTCTACAATGAGCAGTTCTTC

J gene: TRBJ1-6
V gene: TRBV7-8
clone size: few
D gene: .
CDR3 protein: CASSFRRESDSPLHF
CDR3 DNA: TGTGCCAGCAGCTTTCGGCGGGAGAGTGATTCACCCCTCCACTTT

J gene: TRBJ2-3
V gene: TRBV18
clone size: .
D gene: .
CDR3 protein: CASSPLSGSTDTQYF
CDR3 DNA: TGTGCCAGCTCACCATTGTCAGGCAGCACAGATACGCAGTATTTT

J gene: TRBJ2-5
V gene: TRBV7-2
clone size: few
D gene: TRBD2
CDR3 protein: CASSLTSGPLRTQYF
CDR3 DNA: TGTGCCAGCAGCTTGACTAGCGGGCCCTTGCGGACCCAGTACTTC

J gene: TRBJ1-4
V gene: TRBV27
clone size: .
D gene: TRBD1
CDR3 protein: CASGLVTNRGPRVKLFF
CDR3 DNA: TGTGCCAGCGGCCTTGTTACGAACAGGGGGCCAAGAGTAAAACTGTTTTTT

J gene: TRBJ2-4
V gene: TRBV28
clone size: many
D gene: .
CDR3 protein: CASSRKLRALAKNIQYF
CDR3 DNA: TGTGCCAGCAGCCGGAAACTCAGGGCGCTAGCCAAAAACATTCAGTACTTC

J gene: TRBJ1-6
V gene: TRBV13
clone size: .
D gene: .
CDR3 protein: CASSRTGKLSPLHF
CDR3 DNA: TGTGCCAGCAGCCGTACAGGAAAACTTTCACCCCTCCACTTT

J gene: TRBJ2-1
V gene: TRBV13
clone size: .
D gene: .
CDR3 protein: CASSPTGIHKFF
CDR3 DNA: TGTGCCAGCAGCCCCACAGGGATTCATAAGTTCTTC

J gene: TRBJ1-2
V gene: TRBV7-2
clone size: few
D gene: .
CDR3 protein: CASSRQTGQGTKGYTF
CDR3 DNA: TGTGCCAGCAGCCGCCAAACGGGGCAGGGTACGAAAGGCTACACCTTC

J gene: TRBJ1-2
V gene: TRBV24-1
clone size: few
D gene: .
CDR3 protein: CATTSETSNGYTF
CDR3 DNA: TGTGCCACCACCTCAGAGACATCGAATGGCTACACCTTC

J gene: TRBJ2-1
V gene: TRBV18
clone size: .
D gene: .
CDR3 protein: CASSLRESSYNEQFF
CDR3 DNA: TGTGCCAGCTCACTCAGGGAGAGCTCCTACAATGAGCAGTTCTTC

J gene: TRBJ2-7
V gene: TRBV7-2
clone size: .
D gene: .
CDR3 protein: CASSFSWDYEQYF
CDR3 DNA: TGTGCCAGCAGCTTCAGTTGGGATTACGAGCAGTACTTC

J gene: TRBJ2-1
V gene: TRBV5-1
clone size: few
D gene: .
CDR3 protein: CASSLTRPSSYNEQFF
CDR3 DNA: TGCGCCAGCAGCTTGACCCGCCCTAGCTCCTACAATGAGCAGTTCTTC

J gene: TRBJ2-1
V gene: TRBV6-5
clone size: .
D gene: .
CDR3 protein: CASSSNPWGSYNEQFF
CDR3 DNA: TGTGCCAGCAGTTCTAACCCATGGGGTTCCTACAATGAGCAGTTCTTC

J gene: TRBJ2-7
V gene: TRBV29-1
clone size: .
D gene: .
CDR3 protein: CSVEVRGRTSYEQYF
CDR3 DNA: TGCAGCGTTGAAGTCCGAGGGAGAACCTCCTACGAGCAGTACTTC

J gene: TRBJ2-7
V gene: TRBV28
clone size: .
D gene: .
CDR3 protein: CASTPGQFSYEQYF
CDR3 DNA: TGTGCCAGCACCCCCGGACAGTTTTCCTACGAGCAGTACTTC

J gene: TRBJ2-1
V gene: TRBV29-1
clone size: few
D gene: .
CDR3 protein: CSVELFGRVYNEQFF
CDR3 DNA: TGCAGCGTGGAGCTGTTCGGCAGGGTCTACAATGAGCAGTTCTTC

J gene: TRBJ2-5
V gene: TRBV5-1
clone size: few
D gene: TRBD2
CDR3 protein: CASSLGATSGRRAQETQYF
CDR3 DNA: TGCGCCAGCAGCTTGGGTGCAACTAGCGGGAGGAGGGCCCAAGAGACCCAGTACTTC

J gene: TRBJ2-1
V gene: TRBV3-1
clone size: few
D gene: TRBD2
CDR3 protein: CASSSRPGGIGTHNEQFF
CDR3 DNA: TGTGCCAGCAGCTCCCGCCCCGGGGGGATTGGGACCCACAATGAGCAGTTCTTC